Below, 29 T cell receptor beta chains from the same sample are listed, as sequenced in a study of CD8 T cells in Susac syndrome. Reverse transcription of about 0.5 to 1 ug RNA was carried out with random hexamers. Via MiXCR, TCRdb re-called the immunoSEQ multiplex PCR reads, giving one row per CDR3 protein. The sample gives about 160,000 distinct CDR3 sequences, 94% of which show up once; about 0.089% is in the top ten. Sequenced sample: CD4+ T cells from PBMCs. The source is a human donor with multiple sclerosis.

The V gene is TRBV7-9, the J gene TRBJ1-2; D not resolved. The germline V gene encodes CDR1 SEHNR and CDR2 FQNEAQ (reference sequence). V shed 1 base and J shed 0 bases, with 6 bases lying between them. CDR3 size: 14 residues. CDR3 DNA: TGTGCCAGCAGCTTAGTTGTTTCTAACTATGGCTACACCTTC. Its translation is CASSLVVSNYGYTF. The full variable domain, with the rest looked up from reference TRBV7-9 and TRBJ1-2, is DTGVSQNPRHKITKRGQNVTFRCDPISEHNRLYWYRQTLGQGPEFLTYFQNEAQLEKSRLLSDRFSAERPKGSFSTLEIQRTEQGDSAMYLCASSLVVSNYGYTFGSGTRLTVV.

CDR3 DNA: TGTGCCAGCAGCGTAGGACTGGAAATACTCCACAGATATCAAGTTGCGCAGTATTTT. This codes for CASSVGLEILHRYQVAQYF. The gene calls are TRBV9 and TRBJ2-3, with unresolved D. The germline gives CDR1 SGDLS, CDR2 YYNGEE. Trimming stripped 0 bases from V and 10 bases from J, with 30 bases between. CDR3 length: 19 amino acids.

The chain employs TRBV27 and TRBJ1-1, with TRBD1 matching over 7 bases. J was trimmed by 4 bases and V by 2 bases; bases with no gene match: 7. From germline, CDR1 is MNHEY and CDR2 SMNVEV (reference sequence). The length of the CDR3 is 15 residues. CDR3: CASSLTGQILTEAFF. As DNA, the CDR3 is TGTGCCAGCAGTTTAACGGGACAGATACTCACTGAAGCTTTCTTT.

This chain uses TRBV6-2 or TRBV6-3 with TRBJ1-2, with 8 bases matching TRBD1. This CDR3 region has 12 residues. J was trimmed by 10 bases and V by 5 bases; bases with no gene match: 6. CDR1 is MNHEY, CDR2 SVGEGT, per germline. The CDR3 here is CASSDRGADYTF. The CDR3 DNA reads as TGTGCCAGCAGTGACAGGGGTGCCGACTACACCTTC.

The chain recombines TRBV4-2 with TRBJ2-7; unclear D gene. The germline V and J ends were trimmed by 0 bases and 6 bases, with 15 bases remaining between them. This CDR3 has 15 residues. Looked up from germline, CDR1 is LGHNA and CDR2 is YNFKEQ. The DNA for the CDR3 is TGTGCCAGCAGCCAAGAGTATATCGGGTATAGCGAGCAGTACTTC. Its translation: CASSQEYIGYSEQYF.

In its sample, this clonotype was seen once. The V call is TRBV5-4, the J call TRBJ2-5; 7 positions agree with TRBD1. The CDR3 has 15 amino acids. V dropped 4 bases and J dropped 2; count of bases not matched to a gene: 8. Germline assignment: CDR1 SGHNT and CDR2 YYREEE (reference sequence). CDR3: CASSAVGTAQETQYF. DNA of the CDR3: TGTGCCAGCAGCGCCGTAGGGACAGCACAAGAGACCCAGTACTTC.

The chain is built from TRBV20-1 and TRBJ2-1; TRBD2 agrees at 9 bases. Germline CDR1 is DFQATT and CDR2 is SNEGSKA (reference sequence). This CDR3 contains 16 residues. Germline trimming cut 5 bases from V and 0 bases from J; bases unmatched to any gene: 8. In nucleotides, the CDR3 is TGCAGTGCTTATAGCCTAGCGGGGAGCTCCTACAATGAGCAGTTCTTC. This codes for CSAYSLAGSSYNEQFF.

The V call is TRBV9, the J call TRBJ1-5, with D unresolved. The germline CDR1 and CDR2 sequences are SGDLS and YYNGEE. V dropped 3 bases and J dropped 2 bases, with 9 bases sitting between them. This CDR3 spans 14 amino acids. The CDR3 is CASSGGVGNQPQHF. Written as DNA, the CDR3 is TGTGCCAGCAGCGGTGGAGTGGGCAATCAGCCCCAGCATTTT.

This clonotype was observed a handful of times. The V call is TRBV20-1, the J call TRBJ2-7; 9 bases align to TRBD1. The CDR3 loop spans 14 amino acids. In germline, CDR1 is DFQATT, CDR2 SNEGSKA (reference sequence). J was trimmed by 6 bases and V by 3 bases; bases with no gene match: 9. CDR3 residues: CSASEGQGPLEQYF. The CDR3 bases are TGCAGTGCTAGTGAAGGACAGGGGCCCCTCGAGCAGTACTTC.

This chain uses TRBV25-1 with TRBJ1-2; the match to TRBD1 covers 8 bases. The CDR3 extends over 14 amino acids. V lost 3 bases, J lost 8 bases, and 8 bases stayed unmatched. Germline CDR1 is MGHDK and CDR2 is SYGVNS. The CDR3 DNA follows: TGTGCCAGCAGTGATCCAGGGGGCGCAGGGGGCTACACCTTC. As protein: CASSDPGGAGGYTF.

The rearrangement uses TRBV7-9 and TRBJ1-1; tentative D call: TRBD1 (5 bases). This CDR3 comprises 15 residues. Germline V gene data show CDR1 as SEHNR and CDR2 as FQNEAQ (reference sequence). The ends were cut back, 1 base at V and 4 bases at J, with 13 bases in the middle. Here the CDR3 reads CASSLVMGRGTEAFF. In DNA, the CDR3 is TGTGCCAGCAGCTTAGTCATGGGGAGGGGCACTGAAGCTTTCTTT.

The chain recombines TRBV4-1 with TRBJ2-2; D is possibly TRBD1 (5 bases). The germline CDR1 and CDR2 sequences are MGHRA and YSYEKL. The length of the CDR3 is 13 residues. V was cut by 2 bases and J by 6 bases, with 7 bases left in between. For the CDR3, the DNA is TGCGCCAGCAGCCAACTAGGGGCCGGGGAGCTGTTTTTT. This sequence encodes CASSQLGAGELFF.

V and J are TRBV5-8 and TRBJ2-1; possible D gene TRBD2, 6 bases. This CDR3 spans 17 amino acids. Per germline, CDR1 SGHTS and CDR2 YDEGEE. V gave up 4 bases and J gave up 5 bases, with 22 bases separating them. In DNA form, the CDR3 reads TGTGCCAGCAGCCCTCCAGGAGGGGCTTTTCTTAACAATGAGCAGTTCTTC. This translates into CASSPPGGAFLNNEQFF.

V is TRBV7-2 and J is TRBJ2-7; D might be TRBD2 (6 bases). The V end was cut by 8 bases, the J end by 0 bases, with 11 bases between. The V gene's germline CDR1 is SGHTA and CDR2 FQGNSA. The CDR3 is 13 amino acids. The CDR3 region has the DNA TGTGCCAGCGCCCCGGGGGACTCCTACGAGCAGTACTTC. Translated: CASAPGDSYEQYF.

V usage is TRBV6-2 or TRBV6-3 and J usage is TRBJ2-7; 11 nucleotides agree with TRBD1. CDR1 is MNHEY, CDR2 SVGEGT, per germline. The length of the CDR3 is 14 residues. The V segment lost 7 bases and the J segment 3 bases; nucleotides outside the gene matches: 5. This chain's CDR3 is CASISGTGGYEQYF. The CDR3 DNA reads as TGTGCCAGCATTTCCGGGACAGGGGGCTACGAGCAGTACTTC.

The chain carries TRBV20-1 and TRBJ1-2; D remains unclear. This CDR3 contains 13 residues. V lost 0 bases and J lost 7, with 12 bases in between. The germline gives CDR1 DFQATT, CDR2 SNEGSKA (reference sequence). The CDR3 sequence is CSARDDRAGGYTF. The CDR3 coding sequence is TGCAGTGCTAGAGATGATCGGGCCGGTGGCTACACCTTC.

The rearrangement joins TRBV5-4 to TRBJ2-7; D unclear. Germline-derived CDR1 and CDR2 are SGHNT and YYREEE (reference sequence). The V gene lost 0 bases and the J gene lost 2 bases, with 12 bases spanning the gap. The CDR3 totals 15 residues. CDR3 in DNA: TGTGCCAGCAGCTTGGGGACGGTTCCCGCCTACGAGCAGTACTTC. Protein sequence: CASSLGTVPAYEQYF.

This chain connects TRBV15 to TRBJ2-1, with D perhaps TRBD1 (5 bases). Germline V gene data show CDR1 as LNHNV and CDR2 as YYDKDF (reference sequence). The V end lost 0 bases, the J end lost 4 bases, and 10 bases lay between the germline ends. This CDR3 contains 15 residues. CDR3 bases: TGTGCCACCAGCAGAGAACAGGCTGGGTACAATGAGCAGTTCTTC. Amino acids: CATSREQAGYNEQFF.

V usage is TRBV18 and J usage is TRBJ2-2; D uncertain. V dropped 5 bases and J dropped 3 bases, with 10 bases sitting between them. Germline assignment: CDR1 KGHSH and CDR2 LQKENI. CDR3 length equals 14 residues. The CDR3 DNA reads as TGTGCCAGCTCAACCCAGAGCTACACCGGGGAGCTGTTTTTT. Translation: CASSTQSYTGELFF.

The chain uses TRBV6-6 and TRBJ1-1; D gene uncertain. The ends were cut back, 5 bases at V and 4 bases at J, with 17 bases in the middle. Germline V CDR1 and CDR2: MNHNY, SVGAGI (reference sequence). The CDR3 runs 15 residues. CDR3: CASSDREEGSTEAFF. CDR3 nucleotide sequence: TGTGCCAGCAGTGACCGGGAAGAAGGTAGCACTGAAGCTTTCTTT.

The V call is TRBV28, the J call TRBJ2-7; 8 bases are shared with TRBD1. CDR1 and CDR2 (germline): MDHEN, SYDVKM. V gave up 5 bases and J gave up 1 base; unmatched junction bases: 7. This CDR3 has 15 residues. The CDR3 nucleotides are TGTGCCAGCAGTCCGACAGGGGAAAGATCCTACGAGCAGTACTTC. Protein sequence: CASSPTGERSYEQYF.

The count of this clonotype is one. The chain couples TRBV4-3 to TRBJ2-5; TRBD2 matches 7 bases. Trimming took 0 bases from V and 5 from J; bases not matched to a gene: 6. The CDR3 sequence is 15 residues long. Germline V lookup: CDR1 LGHNA, CDR2 YSLEER. CDR3 sequence reads: CASSQDWRELETQYF. DNA for the CDR3: TGCGCCAGCAGCCAAGATTGGCGGGAGTTGGAGACCCAGTACTTC.

The CDR3 is CASSLSVTNTGELFF. CDR3 nucleotides: TGCGCCAGCAGCTTGAGTGTAACGAACACCGGGGAGCTGTTTTTT. This chain uses TRBV5-1 with TRBJ2-2; D is uncertain. The CDR3 contains 15 residues. Germline lookup yields CDR1 SGHRS and CDR2 YFSETQ. V lost 1 base, J lost 0 bases, and 7 bases lay in between.

The chain carries TRBV10-3 and TRBJ1-5, with D hard to call. The germline gives CDR1 ENHRY, CDR2 SYGVKD. Trimming removed 4 bases from V and 5 bases from J, with 9 bases in between. This CDR3 spans 13 amino acids. The CDR3 sequence is CAISVGGDQPQHF. CDR3 bases: TGTGCCATCAGTGTGGGCGGGGATCAGCCCCAGCATTTT.

V gene TRBV6-6 combines with J gene TRBJ2-5; D is unresolved. CDR1 and CDR2 (germline): MNHNY, SVGAGI (reference sequence). The CDR3 covers 12 residues. V shed 6 bases and J shed 7 bases, with 12 bases lying between them. The DNA of the CDR3 is TGTGCCAGCAGCCCGGGCGAACGGACCCAGTACTTC. As protein: CASSPGERTQYF.

This clonotype occurred once. Relative to the germline gene, one junction end is altered; a read error may explain this. V usage is TRBV5-1 and J usage is TRBJ2-5; 10 bases are shared with TRBD2. Germline V gene data show CDR1 as SGHRS and CDR2 as YFSETQ. This CDR3 has 13 amino acids. In nucleotides, the CDR3 is TGCGCCAGCAGCTTGATGACTAGCGGGTCCCGGTCCTTC. It codes for CASSLMTSGSRSF.

The J gene is TRBJ1-6, the V gene TRBV14; unclear D gene. V gave up 4 bases and J gave up 10 bases, with 17 bases separating them. Per the germline V gene, CDR1 is SGHDN and CDR2 is FVKESK. This CDR3 region has 15 residues. The CDR3, as DNA: TGTGCCAGCAGCCTACGGACGGATAGGCGGTCACCCCTCCACTTT. As protein: CASSLRTDRRSPLHF.

The chain links TRBV2 to TRBJ2-7; 8 nucleotides match TRBD1. Germline V gene data show CDR1 as SNHLY and CDR2 as FYNNEI. The CDR3 is made up of 14 amino acids. CDR3 in amino acids: CAIKAGTGLYEQYF. The CDR3 coding sequence is TGTGCGATCAAGGCCGGGACAGGCCTCTACGAGCAGTACTTC. Variable domain in full (rest from reference TRBV2 and TRBJ2-7): EPEVTQTPSHQVTQMGQEVILRCVPISNHLYFYWYRQILGQKVEFLVSFYNNEISEKSEIFDDQFSVERPDGSNFTLKIRSTKLEDSAMYFCAIKAGTGLYEQYFGPGTRLTVT.

This clonotype showed up just once. The chain has TRBV6-5 and TRBJ2-7, with 7 bases that match TRBD1. The CDR3 is 13 residues long. Germline values: CDR1 MNHEY, CDR2 SVGAGI. Germline trimming cut 6 bases from V and 2 bases from J; bases unmatched to any gene: 4. CDR3 nucleotide sequence: TGTGCCAGCAGACGAGGGACAGCCTACGAGCAGTACTTC. Amino acid sequence: CASRRGTAYEQYF.